This T cell receptor (beta chain) derives from a study of Graves' ophthalmopathy and Graves' hyperthyroidism. This clonotype was counted at least ten times. Amplification from RNA transcripts yielded the TCR beta CDR3 regions. Second-round multiplex PCR came after a first-round RT-PCR that employed HTBI primers. TCRdb ran MiXCR on the multiplex PCR reads and lists one entry per CDR3 protein. Of approximately 410,000 distinct CDR3 sequences in the sample, 15% to 19% were seen once. CDR3 length equals 14 residues. Trimming removed 7 bases at V and 7 bases at J, with 20 bases between. CDR1 is SGHNT, CDR2 YYREEE, per germline (reference sequence).

The source of this sequence is a woman younger than 30 with stable Graves' hyperthyroidism. The genes are TRBV5-4 and TRBJ1-1; possibly TRBD1 for D (5 bases). Specimen: peripheral blood. The CDR3 DNA is TGTGCCAGCTTCGATCAGGGTACCAGTTTTGAAGCTTTCTTT. Its translation: CASFDQGTSFEAFF.